A single sample is the source of the 10 T cell receptor beta chains below, sequenced in a study of Ad26.COV2.S vaccination and SARS-CoV-2 variants. Here immunoSEQ multiplex PCR was the method, and the copy in TCRdb shows in-frame clones only, minus some. The data hold about 400,000 clones, with under 90% observed a single time. Specified treatment: about 20 received Ad26.COV2.S at low or high dose, single or two shots; several received placebo; per-sample allocation not given. Sampling happened 63 days after the first vaccine or placebo injection. This specimen consisted of peripheral blood, obtained in a trial of Ad26.COV2.S vaccine versus placebo. All receptors derive from a person aged 18-60 years who received the Ad26.COV2.S COVID-19 vaccine or a placebo.

V is TRBV9 and J is TRBJ2-1; no reliable D call. CDR3 length: 11 amino acids. CDR1 SGDLS and CDR2 YYNGEE come from the germline V gene. The ends were cut back, 4 bases at V and 2 bases at J, with 1 base in the middle. The CDR3 DNA follows: TGTGCCAGCAGCCCCTACAATGAGCAGTTCTTC. As protein: CASSPYNEQFF.

This chain connects TRBV4-1 to TRBJ2-1, with 10 bases that match TRBD1. The CDR3 consists of 15 residues. CDR1 is MGHRA, CDR2 YSYEKL, per germline. Trimming at V came to 6 bases and at J to 5 bases, leaving 7 bases not matched to a gene. In DNA, the CDR3 is TGCGCCAGCAGAATTGACAGGGGGCCAAACAATGAGCAGTTCTTC. Translated, it gives CASRIDRGPNNEQFF.

This clone was picked up one time. The chain employs TRBV11-2 and TRBJ1-3; 7 nucleotides match TRBD1. The junction had 5 bases not matched to a gene; V was cut back by 5 bases and J by 4 bases. The CDR3 runs 14 residues. From germline, CDR1 is SGHAT and CDR2 FQNNGV. CDR3 in amino acids: CASSQPQGGNTIYF. CDR3 nucleotides: TGTGCCAGCAGCCAACCACAGGGGGGAAACACCATATATTTT.

The V gene is TRBV3-1 (or the pseudogene TRBV3-2), the J gene TRBJ1-2, with D perhaps TRBD1 (6 bases). This CDR3 region has 13 residues. CDR1 LGHDT and CDR2 YNNKEL come from the germline V gene (reference sequence). V was pared by 4 bases and J by 4 bases, with 10 bases between. In DNA form, the CDR3 reads TGTGCCAGCAGCCCGGACAGAACCTATGGCTACACCTTC. It translates to CASSPDRTYGYTF.

This clone was seen once. This chain joins TRBV30 and TRBJ2-1; 8 bases align to TRBD2. The CDR3 consists of 17 residues. Germline V gene sequence: CDR1 GTSNPN, CDR2 SVGIG (reference sequence). Trimming cost V 4 bases and J 0 bases; bases outside gene matches: 11. This CDR3 is CAWTAFGGRISYNEQFF. CDR3 coding DNA: TGTGCCTGGACGGCGTTCGGCGGGAGGATCTCCTACAATGAGCAGTTCTTC.

This clone was counted between two and nine times. This chain connects TRBV30 to TRBJ1-6; D possibly corresponds to TRBD1 (6 bases). Germline CDR1 GTSNPN, CDR2 SVGIG (reference sequence). V was cut by 4 bases and J by 13 bases, with 11 bases left in between. The CDR3 is made up of 11 amino acids. CDR3 nucleotide sequence: TGTGCCTGGAACGGGGGCTCGCCCCTCCACTTT. Translating gives CAWNGGSPLHF.

This clone has just one count. J is TRBJ1-1 and V is TRBV11-3, with TRBD1 identical over 7 bases. CDR3 size: 14 residues. The V gene's germline CDR1 is SGHNT and CDR2 YENEEA. Losses at the gene ends were 0 bases for V and 7 bases for J; bases not matched to a gene: 5. The CDR3: CASSLDFQGDEAFF. Here the CDR3 DNA reads TGTGCCAGCAGCTTAGATTTCCAGGGGGATGAAGCTTTCTTT.

J is TRBJ1-4 and V is TRBV27; D perhaps matches TRBD1 (5 bases). The germline CDR1 and CDR2 sequences are MNHEY and SMNVEV (reference sequence). V was clipped by 2 bases and J by 4 bases, with 8 bases between them. The CDR3 is 14 amino acids. Here the CDR3 DNA reads TGTGCCAGCAGTTTAACAGGTGGTAATGAAAAACTGTTTTTT. Translated, it gives CASSLTGGNEKLFF.

This clone occurred once. This sequence joins TRBV7-3 and TRBJ2-5; 12 nucleotides align to TRBD2. There are 14 residues in the CDR3. Germline trimming cut 5 bases from V and 5 bases from J; bases unmatched to any gene: 3. Germline V gene data show CDR1 as SGHTA and CDR2 as FQGTGA. DNA of the CDR3: TGTGCCAGCAGCCCGACTAGCGGGAGTGAGACCCAGTACTTC. This sequence encodes CASSPTSGSETQYF.

This clone has only a few counts. This chain joins TRBV7-3 and TRBJ1-1; D remains ambiguous. V was clipped by 5 bases and J by 2 bases, with 9 bases between them. From germline, CDR1 is SGHTA and CDR2 FQGTGA. The CDR3 totals 13 residues. In nucleotides, the CDR3 is TGTGCCAGCAGCCCGGGGTTTAACACTGAAGCTTTCTTT. Encoded protein: CASSPGFNTEAFF.